This passage covers 8 T cell receptor beta chains from one sample sequenced in a study of blood T cells in healthy people across ages. Primed by a sample-barcoded 5' primer and a J-beta primer mix, a second PCR proceeded for about 7 to 11 cycles. TCRdb fed the 5' RACE reads into MiXCR, producing one record per CDR3 protein. Counted here are some 1.5 million distinct CDR3 sequences, 25% to 30% occurring once; the ten biggest clones make up approximately 7.7%. The sequencing input was blood. Every receptor here comes from a woman aged 25-40 years in good health.

This clonotype was picked up a small number of times. This rearrangement joins TRBV7-9 to TRBJ2-1; possibly TRBD1 for D (5 bases). Germline CDR1 is SEHNR and CDR2 is FQNEAQ (reference sequence). The V end was cut by 5 bases, the J end by 0 bases, with 17 bases between. This CDR3 is 17 amino acids long. In DNA form, the CDR3 reads TGTGCCAGCAGCGGTGGGCAGGGCACCCCCTCCTACAATGAGCAGTTCTTC. Encoded protein: CASSGGQGTPSYNEQFF.

The V and J genes are TRBV5-1 and TRBJ2-3; no clear D gene. Trimming removed 6 bases at V and 4 bases at J, with 3 bases between. Germline CDR1 is SGHRS and CDR2 is YFSETQ. The CDR3 length is 10 residues. CDR3 sequence reads: CASNSDTQYF. In DNA form, the CDR3 reads TGCGCCAGCAATTCAGATACGCAGTATTTT.

With respect to this clonotype: The junction and the germline gene differ at one end; a read error may be behind it. In nucleotides, the CDR3 is TGTGCCAGTAGCGCCCGAGCGGGTTCCTACAATGAGCAGTTCTTC. This translates into CASSARAGSYNEQFF. The V call is TRBV9, the J call TRBJ2-1, with a tentative D call TRBD2 (6 bases). The CDR3 runs 15 residues. The V gene's germline CDR1 is SGDLS and CDR2 YYNGEE. Full variable domain (rest looked up from reference TRBV9 and TRBJ2-1): DSGVTQTPKHLITATGQRVTLRCSPRSGDLSVYWYQQSLDQGLQFLIQYYNGEERAKGNILERFSAQQFPDLHSELNLSSLELGDSALYFCASSARAGSYNEQFFGPGTRLTVL.

This sequence joins TRBV7-9 and TRBJ2-4; possible D gene TRBD2, 6 bases. V was trimmed by 2 bases and J by 13 bases, leaving 24 bases between them. The V gene's germline CDR1 is SEHNR and CDR2 FQNEAQ (reference sequence). The CDR3 consists of 16 residues. CDR3 sequence (DNA): TGTGCCAGCAGCTTACTTGGGACTTCGGCCCACAATGAGCAGTACTTC. Its translation is CASSLLGTSAHNEQYF.

This chain joins TRBV5-5 and TRBJ2-1; 9 bases fit TRBD2. V lost 4 bases to trimming and J lost 9 bases; unmatched junction nucleotides: 5. Germline V lookup: CDR1 SGHKS, CDR2 YYEKEE (reference sequence). The CDR3 extends over 13 amino acids. The CDR3 reads CASSPGTSIEQFF. The CDR3 DNA reads as TGTGCCAGCAGCCCCGGGACTAGCATTGAGCAGTTCTTC.

In its sample, this clonotype was seen a few times. V and J are TRBV19 and TRBJ2-7; TRBD1 matches at 10 bases. In germline, CDR1 is LNHDA, CDR2 SQIVND (reference sequence). Unmatched junction bases numbered 5, after V lost 5 bases and J lost 1 base. The CDR3 runs to 15 residues. The CDR3 coding sequence is TGTGCCAGTAGTCCACAGGGACAGGGGTCCTACGAGCAGTACTTC. This sequence encodes CASSPQGQGSYEQYF.

To note about this clonotype: The conserved phenylalanine or tryptophan is not found at the CDR3 terminus, so this likely reflects a read error. Because the CDR3's place on the DNA is in doubt, the DNA is left out and the CDR3 is given as listed by TCRdb. The chain combines TRBV21-1 with TRBJ1-1. TRBV21-1 is a documented pseudogene. The length of the CDR3 is 13 amino acids, counting both ends. CDR3 sequence reads: CASSNRGDTEAFV.

This clonotype was counted at least ten times. The V gene is TRBV15, the J gene TRBJ2-5, with TRBD2 matching over 11 bases. The CDR3 is made up of 16 amino acids. The germline gives CDR1 LNHNV, CDR2 YYDKDF (reference sequence). Trimming removed 5 bases from V and 3 bases from J; junction bases left unmatched: 8. The CDR3 DNA sequence: TGTGCCACCAGCTCCCTAGTACTAGCGGGAGAAGAGACCCAGTACTTC. This codes for CATSSLVLAGEETQYF.